These 22 T cell receptor beta chains originate from one sample sequenced in a study of beta chain features in type 1 diabetes. cDNA synthesis used the whole RNA isolate, giving expressed TCRB sequences. Here immunoSEQ multiplex PCR was the method, and the copy in TCRdb shows in-frame clones only, minus some. The table includes 640,000 or so clones, around 15% detected once. Their antigen targets remain unknown. Study-wide results and limits: Shorter TCRB CDR3s, moderately but significantly so, marked every one of the four CD4+ subsets in Type 1 diabetes patients.

Sequenced input: naive CD4+ T cells from blood. The receptors were sampled from a young man with type 1 diabetes.

This clone was counted only a few times. V is TRBV18 and J is TRBJ1-1; unclear D gene. There are 17 residues in the CDR3. CDR1 KGHSH and CDR2 LQKENI come from the germline V gene. Trimming pared 0 bases from V and 0 bases from J, leaving 14 bases between. The CDR3 region is CASSPPISVAVNTEAFF. The CDR3 nucleotides are TGTGCCAGCTCACCACCGATATCGGTCGCAGTGAACACTGAAGCTTTCTTT. The full variable domain, its missing parts supplied by reference TRBV18 and TRBJ1-1, is NAGVMQNPRHLVRRRGQEARLRCSPMKGHSHVYWYRQLPEEGLKFMVYLQKENIIDESGMPKERFSAEFPKEGPSILRIQQVVRGDSAAYFCASSPPISVAVNTEAFFGQGTRLTVV.

This chain connects TRBV28 to TRBJ1-2; D may be TRBD1 (5 bases). Germline V gene data show CDR1 as MDHEN and CDR2 as SYDVKM. CDR3 length equals 15 residues. Trimming left V 1 base short and J 0 bases short, with 9 bases between. The CDR3 is CASSLFQGTNYGYTF. The DNA of the CDR3 is TGTGCCAGCAGTTTATTTCAGGGCACTAACTATGGCTACACCTTC.

This clone was observed a handful of times. This rearrangement joins TRBV19 to TRBJ1-2; perhaps TRBD1 as D (5 bases). This CDR3 contains 14 residues. With 9 bases removed from V and 2 bases from J, the gap between germline ends came to 16 bases. Per germline, CDR1 LNHDA and CDR2 SQIVND (reference sequence). The CDR3 sequence: CASTYRGRNYGYTF. The DNA of the CDR3 is TGTGCCAGCACCTATAGGGGCAGAAACTATGGCTACACCTTC.

V gene TRBV30 combines with J gene TRBJ1-1; D is uncertain. V dropped 0 bases and J dropped 5 bases, with 7 bases sitting between them. Germline V lookup: CDR1 GTSNPN, CDR2 SVGIG (reference sequence). The CDR3 is made up of 12 amino acids. The CDR3 is CAWSVADTEAFF. The CDR3 nucleotides are TGTGCCTGGAGTGTGGCGGATACTGAAGCTTTCTTT.

The chain uses TRBV21-1 and TRBJ1-5; the table's D call, TRBD1, has no DNA check behind it. TRBV21-1 is flagged as a pseudogene. This CDR3 is built from 14 residues. This chain's CDR3 is CAGTNDRGFFPQHF. The CDR3 nucleotides read TGTGCCGGGACAAACGACAGGGGATTTTTTCCCCAGCATTTT.

This clone showed up just a few times. V gene TRBV30 combines with J gene TRBJ1-5; no firm D call. Trimming took 1 base from V and 6 from J, leaving 10 bases between them. CDR3 length equals 13 residues. Germline CDR1 GTSNPN, CDR2 SVGIG (reference sequence). In nucleotides, the CDR3 is TGTGCCTGGAGTGGATCTCTTAGTCAGCCCCAGCATTTT. It specifies CAWSGSLSQPQHF.

This sequence joins TRBV15 and TRBJ1-2; possibly TRBD1 for D (5 bases). The CDR3 totals 16 residues. CDR1 is LNHNV, CDR2 YYDKDF, per germline (reference sequence). The ends were cut back, 0 bases at V and 4 bases at J, with 15 bases in the middle. The CDR3 region is CATSRDMGTQSYGYTF. The CDR3 nucleotides read TGTGCCACCAGCAGAGATATGGGGACGCAGTCCTATGGCTACACCTTC.

The table lists this clone with a few counts. The chain combines TRBV6-4 with TRBJ1-4, with a tentative D call TRBD1 (5 bases). The CDR3 contains 11 residues. Germline values: CDR1 MRHNA, CDR2 SNTAGT. Deletions cut 3 bases from V and 10 bases from J, with 6 bases between. CDR3 DNA: TGTGCCAGCAGTGAAAGGGGAAAACTGTTTTTT. As protein: CASSERGKLFF.

This clone was counted ten times or more. The chain recombines TRBV13 with TRBJ2-7; no clear D. The germline V gene has CDR1 PRHDT and CDR2 FYEKMQ (reference sequence). V lost 0 bases to trimming and J lost 6 bases, with 3 bases between them. This CDR3 comprises 11 residues. The CDR3 bases are TGTGCCAGCAGCTTAGGCCGCGAGCAGTACTTC. Translation gives CASSLGREQYF.

The sample holds a few counts of this clone. The chain carries TRBV28 and TRBJ1-4; D is unresolved. The CDR3 is made up of 14 amino acids. V lost 9 bases and J lost 3, with 14 bases in between. Germline CDR1 MDHEN, CDR2 SYDVKM. The CDR3 spells CASSPSGPNEKLFF. CDR3 DNA: TGTGCCAGTAGTCCAAGCGGGCCTAATGAAAAACTGTTTTTT.

This clone turned up a few times. V gene TRBV9 combines with J gene TRBJ2-1; TRBD1 aligns across 11 bases. V lost 0 bases to trimming and J lost 4 bases; unmatched junction nucleotides: 6. CDR1 SGDLS and CDR2 YYNGEE come from the germline V gene. The CDR3 runs to 17 residues. The CDR3 region is CASSVVRTGGQYNEQFF. Here the CDR3 DNA reads TGTGCCAGCAGCGTAGTAAGGACAGGGGGCCAATACAATGAGCAGTTCTTC. The entire variable domain, with the rest obtained from reference TRBV9 and TRBJ2-1, is as follows: DSGVTQTPKHLITATGQRVTLRCSPRSGDLSVYWYQQSLDQGLQFLIQYYNGEERAKGNILERFSAQQFPDLHSELNLSSLELGDSALYFCASSVVRTGGQYNEQFFGPGTRLTVL.

This clone has just a few counts. The junction and the germline gene differ at one end; a read error may be behind it. The V gene is TRBV6-5, the J gene TRBJ2-7; D unclear. CDR3 length: 13 amino acids. CDR1 is MNHEY, CDR2 SVGAGI, per germline. The CDR3 loop reads CASRYSPSYEQYF. The CDR3 DNA is TGTGCCAGCCGTTATTCCCCTTCCTACGAGCAGTACTTC.

This rearrangement joins TRBV7-9 to TRBJ1-6; no definite D call. Trimming shortened V by 2 bases and J by 8 bases, and 10 bases separated the two germline ends. This CDR3 spans 14 amino acids. In germline, CDR1 is SEHNR, CDR2 FQNEAQ (reference sequence). The CDR3 loop reads CASSLTGIDSPLHF. In nucleotides, the CDR3 is TGTGCCAGCAGCTTAACCGGGATAGATTCACCCCTCCACTTT.

In its sample, this clone was seen a few times. V gene TRBV6-1 combines with J gene TRBJ1-5, with 7 bases fitting TRBD1. This CDR3 comprises 13 residues. V gave up 6 bases and J gave up 7 bases; unmatched junction bases: 6. Germline values: CDR1 MNHNS, CDR2 SASEGT. The CDR3 region is CASREEGAQPQHF. The CDR3 DNA sequence: TGTGCCAGCAGGGAGGAGGGGGCACAGCCCCAGCATTTT.

The chain combines TRBV7-9 with TRBJ1-6; D is unresolved. From germline, CDR1 is SEHNR and CDR2 FQNEAQ (reference sequence). CDR3 length equals 16 residues. The germline V and J ends were trimmed by 2 bases and 7 bases, with 15 bases remaining between them. The CDR3 region is CASSLSPAQENSPLHF. The CDR3 nucleotides read TGTGCCAGCAGCTTAAGCCCGGCCCAGGAGAATTCACCCCTCCACTTT.

This clone appeared a few times. This chain links TRBV10-3 with TRBJ2-1, with D perhaps matching TRBD2 (5 bases). There are 15 residues in the CDR3. The V gene's germline CDR1 is ENHRY and CDR2 SYGVKD. V gave up 0 bases and J gave up 5 bases, with 11 bases separating them. CDR3 protein: CAISESRGSNNEQFF. CDR3 sequence (DNA): TGTGCCATCAGTGAGTCGCGAGGGTCCAACAATGAGCAGTTCTTC.

V gene TRBV10-1 combines with J gene TRBJ2-7; a possible D gene is TRBD1 (5 bases). V was shortened by 4 bases and J by 2 bases, with 12 bases between the two germline ends. The V gene's germline CDR1 is WNHNN and CDR2 SYGVQD (reference sequence). The CDR3 is made up of 14 amino acids. DNA of the CDR3: TGCGCCAGCAGTGCGGACACAGGAACCTACGAGCAGTACTTC. This encodes CASSADTGTYEQYF.

V gene TRBV29-1 combines with J gene TRBJ1-1; weak D call: TRBD1 (6 bases). This CDR3 comprises 15 residues. The germline V and J ends were trimmed by 6 bases and 3 bases, with 20 bases remaining between them. The V gene's germline CDR1 is SQVTM and CDR2 ANQGSEA. For the CDR3, the DNA is TGCAGCGTGGGGGCCACTGCTATCGGGGACACTGAAGCTTTCTTT. Its translation: CSVGATAIGDTEAFF.

V and J are TRBV18 and TRBJ1-2; maybe TRBD1 (5 bases). Germline CDR1 is KGHSH and CDR2 is LQKENI. CDR3 length equals 14 residues. The ends were cut back, 2 bases at V and 4 bases at J, with 11 bases in the middle. CDR3 in DNA: TGTGCCAGCTCACCATCGCAGGGTCTCTATGGCTACACCTTC. Translated, it gives CASSPSQGLYGYTF.

This clone was counted only a few times. V is TRBV6-6 and J is TRBJ1-6; 7 bases line up with TRBD1. The CDR3 sequence is 14 residues long. CDR1 is MNHNY and CDR2 is SVGAGI in the germline V gene (reference sequence). V was clipped by 7 bases and J by 10 bases; unmatched bases: 10. For the CDR3, the DNA is TGTGCCAGCACCGACAGGGATCGTCTATCACCCCTCCACTTT. It translates to CASTDRDRLSPLHF.

The V gene is TRBV7-3, the J gene TRBJ1-2; 7 bases agree with TRBD1. After removal of 4 bases from V and 3 bases from J, the junction contained 2 bases not matched to a gene. This CDR3 region has 13 residues. Germline CDR1 SGHTA, CDR2 FQGTGA. CDR3 coding DNA: TGTGCCAGCAGCTCCACAGGGGACTATGGCTACACCTTC. It codes for CASSSTGDYGYTF.

The genes are TRBV20-1 and TRBJ2-7; D ambiguous. The germline V gene has CDR1 DFQATT and CDR2 SNEGSKA (reference sequence). V was shortened by 5 bases and J by 3 bases, with 8 bases between the two germline ends. The CDR3 contains 11 residues. CDR3 sequence reads: CSAFDGYEQYF. The CDR3 nucleotides are TGCAGTGCTTTCGACGGCTACGAGCAGTACTTC.